This record looks at one T cell receptor beta chain sequence and its context. Its antigen is still unknown. Expressed TCRB transcripts were sequenced because the entire RNA isolate underwent reverse transcription. Here immunoSEQ multiplex PCR was the method, and the copy in TCRdb shows in-frame clones only, minus some. The table lists under 400,000 clones, around 15% of them singletons. The sample comes from a study of beta chain features in type 1 diabetes. Notes on the study in general: Moderate but significant shortening of TCRB CDR3s was recorded in all four CD4+ subsets from Type 1 diabetes patients. The analysis here could not establish whether HLA type shapes TCRB rearrangement. It was among patients, rather than healthy donors, that naive, central memory and Treg TCRB repertoires appeared more similar.

Germline values: CDR1 GTSNPN, CDR2 SVGIG (reference sequence). The germline V and J ends were trimmed by 2 bases and 0 bases, with 10 bases remaining between them. This CDR3 has 14 residues. Sequences were obtained from central memory CD4+ T cells from blood. This TCR came from a young man in good health. The chain is built from TRBV30 and TRBJ1-1; D may be TRBD1 (6 bases). DNA for the CDR3: TGTGCCTGGAGTTCAGGGGCATTGAACACTGAAGCTTTCTTT. Protein product: CAWSSGALNTEAFF.